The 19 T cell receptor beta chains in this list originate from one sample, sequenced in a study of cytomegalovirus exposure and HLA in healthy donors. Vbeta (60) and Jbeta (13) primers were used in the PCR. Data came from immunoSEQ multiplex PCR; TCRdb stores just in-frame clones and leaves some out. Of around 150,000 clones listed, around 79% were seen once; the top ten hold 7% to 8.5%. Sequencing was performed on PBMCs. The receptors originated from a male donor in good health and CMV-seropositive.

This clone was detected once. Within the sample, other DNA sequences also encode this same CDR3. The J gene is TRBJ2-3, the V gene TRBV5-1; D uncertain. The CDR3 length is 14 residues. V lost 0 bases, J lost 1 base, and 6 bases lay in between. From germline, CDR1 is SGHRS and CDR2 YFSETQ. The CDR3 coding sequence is TGCGCCAGCAGCTTGGGTGGAGGCACAGATACGCAGTATTTT. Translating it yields CASSLGGGTDTQYF.

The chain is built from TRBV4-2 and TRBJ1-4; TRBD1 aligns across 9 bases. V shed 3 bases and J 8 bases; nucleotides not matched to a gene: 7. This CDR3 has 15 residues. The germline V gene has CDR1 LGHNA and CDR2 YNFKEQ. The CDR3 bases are TGTGCCAGCAGCCATAATTTACAGGGGGCAGAAAAACTGTTTTTT. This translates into CASSHNLQGAEKLFF.

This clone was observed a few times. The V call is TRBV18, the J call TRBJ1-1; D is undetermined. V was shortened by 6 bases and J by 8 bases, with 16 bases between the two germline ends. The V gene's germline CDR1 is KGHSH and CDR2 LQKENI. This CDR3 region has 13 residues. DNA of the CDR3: TGTGCCAGCTCCCTCGGACTCTCGCCGGAAGCTTTCTTT. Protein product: CASSLGLSPEAFF.

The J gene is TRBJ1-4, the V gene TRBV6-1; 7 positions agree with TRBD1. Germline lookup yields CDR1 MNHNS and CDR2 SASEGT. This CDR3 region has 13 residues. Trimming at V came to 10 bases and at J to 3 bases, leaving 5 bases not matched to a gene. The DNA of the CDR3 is TGTGCCACCATTCAGGGGGCTAATGAAAAACTGTTTTTT. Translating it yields CATIQGANEKLFF.

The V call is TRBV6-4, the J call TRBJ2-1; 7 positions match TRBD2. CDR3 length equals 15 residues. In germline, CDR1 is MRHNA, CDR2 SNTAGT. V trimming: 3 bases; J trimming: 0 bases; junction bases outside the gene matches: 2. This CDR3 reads CASSDGTTSYNEQFF. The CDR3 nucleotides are TGTGCCAGCAGTGATGGGACTACCTCCTACAATGAGCAGTTCTTC.

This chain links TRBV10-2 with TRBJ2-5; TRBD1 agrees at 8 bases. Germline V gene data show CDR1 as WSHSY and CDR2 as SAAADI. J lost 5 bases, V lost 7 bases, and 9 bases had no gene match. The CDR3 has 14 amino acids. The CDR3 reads CASNPTGAQETQYF. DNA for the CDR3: TGCGCCAGCAACCCGACAGGGGCCCAGGAGACCCAGTACTTC.

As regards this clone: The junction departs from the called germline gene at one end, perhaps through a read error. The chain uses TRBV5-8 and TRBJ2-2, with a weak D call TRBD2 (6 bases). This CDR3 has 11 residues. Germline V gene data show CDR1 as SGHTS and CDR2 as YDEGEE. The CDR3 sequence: CASSNNGGLFF. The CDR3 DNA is TGTGCCAGCAGTAATAACGGGGGGCTGTTTTTT.

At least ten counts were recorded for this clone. The CDR3 sequence: CASSLSLSGSLNEKLFF. The CDR3 bases are TGCGCCAGCAGCTTGAGTTTGAGTGGGAGCCTAAATGAAAAACTGTTTTTT. The chain is built from TRBV5-1 and TRBJ1-4; D is unclear. CDR1 and CDR2 (germline): SGHRS, YFSETQ. The ends were cut back, 1 base at V and 5 bases at J, with 18 bases in the middle. This CDR3 comprises 17 residues.

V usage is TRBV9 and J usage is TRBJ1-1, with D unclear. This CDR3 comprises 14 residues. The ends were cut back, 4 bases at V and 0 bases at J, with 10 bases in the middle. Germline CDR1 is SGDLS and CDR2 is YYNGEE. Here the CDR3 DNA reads TGTGCCAGCAGCCCCCTACTACTGAACACTGAAGCTTTCTTT. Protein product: CASSPLLLNTEAFF.

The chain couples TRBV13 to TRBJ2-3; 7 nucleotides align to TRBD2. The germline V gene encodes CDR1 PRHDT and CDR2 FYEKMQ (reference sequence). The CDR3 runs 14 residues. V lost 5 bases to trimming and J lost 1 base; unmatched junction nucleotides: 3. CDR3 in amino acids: CASSPAGGTDTQYF. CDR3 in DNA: TGTGCCAGCAGCCCCGCGGGGGGCACAGATACGCAGTATTTT.

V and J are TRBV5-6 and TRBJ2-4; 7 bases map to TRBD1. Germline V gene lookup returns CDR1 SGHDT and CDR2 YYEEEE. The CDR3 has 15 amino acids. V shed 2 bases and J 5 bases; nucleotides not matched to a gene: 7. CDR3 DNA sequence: TGTGCCAGCAGCTTAGGGCCCGGGACAGAAAACATTCAGTACTTC. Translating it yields CASSLGPGTENIQYF. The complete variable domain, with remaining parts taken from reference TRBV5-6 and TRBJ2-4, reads DAGVTQSPTHLIKTRGQQVTLRCSPKSGHDTVSWYQQALGQGPQFIFQYYEEEERQRGNFPDRFSGHQFPNYSSELNVNALLLGDSALYLCASSLGPGTENIQYFGAGTRLSVL.

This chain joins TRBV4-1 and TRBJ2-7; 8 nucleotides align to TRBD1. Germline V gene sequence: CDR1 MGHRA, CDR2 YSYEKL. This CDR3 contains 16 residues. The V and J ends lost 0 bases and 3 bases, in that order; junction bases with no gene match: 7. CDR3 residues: CASSQDWGQAIYEQYF. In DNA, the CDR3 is TGCGCCAGCAGCCAAGATTGGGGACAGGCCATCTACGAGCAGTACTTC.

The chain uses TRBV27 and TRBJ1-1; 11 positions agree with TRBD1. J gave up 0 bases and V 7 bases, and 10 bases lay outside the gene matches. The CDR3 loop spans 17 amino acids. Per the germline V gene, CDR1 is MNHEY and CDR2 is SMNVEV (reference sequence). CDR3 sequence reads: CASTRTGGYGMNTEAFF. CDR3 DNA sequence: TGTGCCAGCACTAGGACAGGGGGCTACGGGATGAACACTGAAGCTTTCTTT.

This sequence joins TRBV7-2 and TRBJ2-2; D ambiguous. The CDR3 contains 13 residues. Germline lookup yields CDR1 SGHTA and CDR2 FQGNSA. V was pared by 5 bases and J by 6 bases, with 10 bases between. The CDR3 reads CASSVTVAGELFF. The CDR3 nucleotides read TGTGCCAGCAGCGTCACGGTTGCCGGGGAGCTGTTTTTT.

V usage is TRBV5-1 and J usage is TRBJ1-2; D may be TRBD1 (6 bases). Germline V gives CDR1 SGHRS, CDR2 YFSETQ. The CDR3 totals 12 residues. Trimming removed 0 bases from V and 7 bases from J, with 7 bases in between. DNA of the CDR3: TGCGCCAGCAGCTTGGACAGGGCTGGCTACACCTTC. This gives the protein CASSLDRAGYTF.

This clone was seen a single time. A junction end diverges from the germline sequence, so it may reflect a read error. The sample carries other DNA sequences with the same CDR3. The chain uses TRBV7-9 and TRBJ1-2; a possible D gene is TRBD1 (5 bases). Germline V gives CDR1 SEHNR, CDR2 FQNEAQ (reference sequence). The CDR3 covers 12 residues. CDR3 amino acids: CSSSLDSYGYTF. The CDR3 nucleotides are TGTTCCAGCAGCTTAGACAGTTATGGCTACACCTTC.

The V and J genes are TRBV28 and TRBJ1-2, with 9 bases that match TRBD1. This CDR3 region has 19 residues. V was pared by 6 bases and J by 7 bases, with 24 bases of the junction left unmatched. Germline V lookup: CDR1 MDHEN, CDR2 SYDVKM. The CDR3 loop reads CASSRHSPLRDRDSSGYTF. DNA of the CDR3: TGTGCCAGCAGCCGCCACAGCCCCCTCCGGGACAGGGACTCGAGTGGCTACACCTTC.

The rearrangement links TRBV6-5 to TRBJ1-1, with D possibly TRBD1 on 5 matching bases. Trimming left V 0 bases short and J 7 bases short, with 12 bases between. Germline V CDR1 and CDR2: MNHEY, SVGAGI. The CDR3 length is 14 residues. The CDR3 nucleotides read TGTGCCAGCAGTTACTCAAGGGGTTCTGGTGAAGCTTTCTTT. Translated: CASSYSRGSGEAFF.

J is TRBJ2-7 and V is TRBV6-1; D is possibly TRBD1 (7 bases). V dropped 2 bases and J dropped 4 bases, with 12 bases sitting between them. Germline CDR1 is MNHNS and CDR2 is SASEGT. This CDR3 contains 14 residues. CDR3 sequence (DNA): TGTGCCAGCAGTGAAATCCCAGGGGGGTACGAGCAGTACTTC. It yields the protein CASSEIPGGYEQYF.